This T cell receptor beta chain was retrieved from a study of vaccination and CD4 T cells after COVID-19. Study details: Two Hispanic individuals were among six male and four female convalescent patients.

As for this clonotype: Its specificity is unknown. Compared with germline, one end of the junction differs, possibly owing to a read error.

Treatment meaning: approximately nine-day PBMC culture with coronavirus spike peptide pools or control peptides (ViraFEST assay). Samples of CD4+ T cells were obtained from the unexposed donor before the COVID-19 pandemic (2011-2018). With the Oncomine TCR Beta short-read assay, DNA from cultured CD4+ T cells was sequenced. TCRdb itself ran the PCR reads through MiXCR, one entry per CDR3 protein. The sample includes 7,000 to 9,000 distinct CDR3 sequences, roughly 30% of them seen just once. The V gene's germline CDR1 is GTSNPN and CDR2 SVGIG (reference sequence). This CDR3 is built from 12 residues. This TCR came from a human donor in good health. The rearrangement joins TRBV30 to TRBJ2-1; D might be TRBD1 or TRBD2, each matching 7 bases. What was sequenced was CD4+ T cells from blood, cultured in vitro. The CDR3 spells CAGRGPYNEQFF. CDR3 in DNA: TGTGCCGGGAGGGGGCCGTACAATGAGCAGTTCTTC.